This T cell receptor (beta chain) is from a study of blood T cell repertoires in COVID-19. Overall study context: There were acute and convalescent COVID-19 samples, and they came from the United States, Italy and Spain. From T cells, B-cell-depleted T cells, or PBMCs came the material, which was cDNA or gDNA.

Per the study methods: Counts of nucleated cells, estimated from reference gene primer amplification, were obtained. Only in-frame clones appear in the TCRdb table, and some are missing; sequencing was by immunoSEQ multiplex PCR. V and J calls plus clone size are reproduced from that table; the DNA served to infer D and trimming. The table lists about 160,000 clones, about 85% of them singletons. This sequence was found in a human donor with acute or convalescent COVID-19. The donor label of this sample is uncertain. The sequenced sample consisted of peripheral blood.

This CDR3 reads CASTPAGANYGYTF. The CDR3 DNA reads as TGTGCCAGCACCCCAGCAGGGGCCAACTATGGCTACACCTTC. This chain joins TRBV11-2 and TRBJ1-2; a weak D match, TRBD1 (6 bases). V lost 7 bases, J lost 2 bases, and 14 bases lay in between. CDR1 is SGHAT and CDR2 is FQNNGV in the germline V gene. This CDR3 has 14 residues.